This T cell receptor beta chain came from a study of CD8+ T cells in alopecia areata. Treatment reported: oral pan-JAK inhibitor, 5-10 mg twice daily. Germline V gene sequence: CDR1 SNHLY, CDR2 FYNNEI. This CDR3 comprises 13 residues. V dropped 5 bases and J dropped 4 bases, with 11 bases sitting between them. Extracted RNA was reverse transcribed into cDNA, the sequencing template. Using immunoSEQ multiplex PCR, the repertoire was profiled, and TCRdb retains in-frame clones only, with some absent. Of roughly 110,000 clones in the sample, 56% were seen once. The source was CD4+ T cells sorted from blood, collected at week 24, from a patient treated with tofacitinib. This TCR was recovered from a human donor with alopecia areata. This rearrangement joins TRBV2 to TRBJ2-5, with D hard to call. CDR3 nucleotides: TGTGCCAGCAGTCCCGGGCTCAGAGAGACCCAGTACTTC. Residues: CASSPGLRETQYF. The variable domain in full, with the rest retrieved from reference TRBV2 and TRBJ2-5, is EPEVTQTPSHQVTQMGQEVILRCVPISNHLYFYWYRQILGQKVEFLVSFYNNEISEKSEIFDDQFSVERPDGSNFTLKIRSTKLEDSAMYFCASSPGLRETQYFGPGTRLLVL.